This T cell receptor (beta chain) stems from a study of neurological immune-mediated disorders. Whole-study results and caveats: No CDR3 amino acid sequences recurred among expanded clones across subjects, suggesting private repertoires in all groups. Multiple sclerosis, the disease with the least TCR clonal expansion, fell below healthy controls, whereas HTLV-1-associated myelopathy showed the most.

This clonotype was detected many times. Its cognate antigen is unknown. Germline V gives CDR1 SGHRS, CDR2 YFSETQ. The CDR3 totals 16 residues. Trimming took off 1 base at V and 4 bases at J, with 14 bases between the two ends. The sorted libraries were prepared using roughly 970,000 CD4+ or CD8+ T cells that had themselves been sorted. TCRdb recomputed calls from the 5' RACE reads with MiXCR, one row per CDR3 protein. The data contain tens of thousands of distinct CDR3 sequences, 6% to 7.5% of them seen just once; the ten biggest clones take up around 5.7%. The sequence came from a man aged 45 to 65 in good health. The sample consisted of CD4+ T cells from blood. The chain links TRBV5-1 to TRBJ2-2; D ambiguous. The CDR3 sequence: CASSLPATHGTGELFF. CDR3 DNA sequence: TGCGCCAGCAGCTTGCCGGCGACACACGGCACCGGGGAGCTGTTTTTT. Supplemented by reference TRBV5-1 and TRBJ2-2, the full variable domain reads KAGVTQTPRYLIKTRGQQVTLSCSPISGHRSVSWYQQTPGQGLQFLFEYFSETQRNKGNFPGRFSGRQFSNSRSEMNVSTLELGDSALYLCASSLPATHGTGELFFGEGSRLTVL.